The rows below give T cell receptor beta chains drawn from one sample of a study of post-analysis software for immune sequencing data. TCRdb itself ran the PCR reads through MiXCR, one entry per CDR3 protein. The sample has about 180,000 distinct CDR3 sequences; about 29% are singletons. The sample taken for sequencing was blood. These receptors were collected from a girl under 18 with multiple sclerosis. Each CDR3 is given with its conserved first and last residue. D genes are given only for firm matches. Size is omitted from some rows. Given values are once, few, many or a class for expanded clones.

V gene	clone size	J gene	D gene	CDR3 DNA	CDR3 protein
TRBV10-3	many	TRBJ2-7	-	TGTGCCATCAGGAGGCATGACTACGAGCAGTACTTC	CAIRRHDYEQYF
TRBV20-1	-	TRBJ2-1	TRBD2	TGCAGTGCTAGGAAGGGTAGCGGGACCTACAATGAGCAGTTCTTC	CSARKGSGTYNEQFF
TRBV20-1	many	TRBJ2-7	-	TGCAGTGCTCGACACCCTCTGTACTACGAGCAGTACTTC	CSARHPLYYEQYF
TRBV4-1	many	TRBJ1-2	TRBD1	TGCGCCAGCAGCCAAGATCTGGGACAGGGGGCGCTCAACTATGGCTACACCTTC	CASSQDLGQGALNYGYTF
TRBV14	-	TRBJ1-1	-	TGTGCCAGCAGCCAAGGTCCCACTGAAGCTTTCTTT	CASSQGPTEAFF
TRBV3-1	few	TRBJ1-2	-	TGTGCCAGCAGCCAAGGTTTCGTCGTAGGATGGAGCGGCTACACCTTC	CASSQGFVVGWSGYTF
TRBV5-1	-	TRBJ2-3	TRBD1	TGCGCCAGCTGTCGGACAGGGGACACAGATACGCAGTATTTT	CASCRTGDTDTQYF
TRBV29-1	many	TRBJ2-1	-	TGCAGCGTTGAAGGTGGGGCAGGTACCTACAATGAGCAGTTCTTC	CSVEGGAGTYNEQFF
TRBV7-9	-	TRBJ2-7	-	TGTGCCAGCAGCCCCCGGTGGGGGCTAAAGACCCGGTACTTC	CASSPRWGLKTRYF
TRBV28	few	TRBJ2-5	-	TGTGCCAGCAGTTGGGCTCGAGGTAGAAAAGAGACCCAGTACTTC	CASSWARGRKETQYF
TRBV11-1	few	TRBJ1-2	TRBD1	TGTGCCAGCAGCCAATCATCGGGACAGGGGCCCCATAACTATGGCTGCACCTTC	CASSQSSGQGPHNYGCTF
TRBV15	many	TRBJ1-2	TRBD1	TGTGCCACCAGCTGGGACAGTAACTATGGCTACACCTTC	CATSWDSNYGYTF
TRBV4-1	-	TRBJ2-7	TRBD2	TGCGCCAGCAGCCAAGACTCCGGCGGGGGGTGCGAGCAGTACTTC	CASSQDSGGGCEQYF
TRBV7-3	once	TRBJ2-2	-	TGTGCCAGCAGCTTAGGCGGGACTGCCGGGGAGCTGTTTTTT	CASSLGGTAGELFF
TRBV14	many	TRBJ2-1	TRBD2	TGTGCCAGCAGCCAGCCTTTTGGACTAGCGGATGAGCAGTTCTTC	CASSQPFGLADEQFF
TRBV5-1	many	TRBJ2-1	-	TGCGCCAGCAGCGAAACCCCCGAGCAGTTCTTC	CASSETPEQFF
TRBV7-2	many	TRBJ2-3	-	TGTGCCAGCAGCTTGGGGCCCATCACAGATACGCAGTATTTT	CASSLGPITDTQYF
TRBV7-6	few	TRBJ1-3	-	TGTGCCAGCAGCTTAGCGACTAGAGGTCCCTCTGGAAACACCATATATTTT	CASSLATRGPSGNTIYF
TRBV12-3/TRBV12-4	many	TRBJ2-4	TRBD2	TGTGCCAGCAGTTTAGGCCTAGCGGGTTTGCTAGCCAAAAACATTCAGTACTTC	CASSLGLAGLLAKNIQYF
TRBV7-2	many	TRBJ1-2	TRBD1	TGTGCCAGCAGCCCATGGACAGGGGTTAACTATGGCTACACCTTC	CASSPWTGVNYGYTF
TRBV25-1	few	TRBJ1-2	-	TGTGCCAGCAGTGACGGTGATGGCTACACCTTC	CASSDGDGYTF
TRBV6-1	many	TRBJ2-7	TRBD1	TGTGCCAGCAACCCCGGGACAGCCTCCTACGAGCAGTACTTC	CASNPGTASYEQYF
TRBV6-6	many	TRBJ2-7	-	TGTGCCAGCAGTTATAAGTTCCCTGGGGAGCAGTACTTC	CASSYKFPGEQYF
TRBV9	few	TRBJ2-1	TRBD2	TGTGCCAGCAGTACCACGACTAGCGGGAGGGCCGCTGCCGATGAGCAGTTCTTC	CASSTTTSGRAAADEQFF
TRBV10-3	many	TRBJ2-7	-	TGTGCCATCAGTGAGTCAGGAACAGGTCTCTACGAGCAGTACTTC	CAISESGTGLYEQYF
TRBV3-1	many	TRBJ2-7	TRBD2	TGTGCCAGCGGGCGGGAGGGAGCAAGCTACGAGCAGTACTTC	CASGREGASYEQYF
TRBV6-1	-	TRBJ2-6	-	TGTGCCAGCGAACGAACCGGGGGCAGATCCTCTGGGGCCAACGTCCTGACTTTC	CASERTGGRSSGANVLTF
TRBV5-1	many	TRBJ2-7	TRBD1	TGCGCCAGCAGTCTTGGACAGGGCGAGCAGTACTTC	CASSLGQGEQYF
TRBV9	many	TRBJ2-1	TRBD2	TGTGCCAGCAGCGTGCCGAGCGGGAGGGCTGGGAATGAGCAGTTCTTC	CASSVPSGRAGNEQFF
TRBV7-6	many	TRBJ2-1	-	TGTGCCAGCAGCGGTTCAGCGCACAATGAGCAGTTCTTC	CASSGSAHNEQFF
TRBV5-4	-	TRBJ2-7	-	TGTGCCAGCAGCTCGATGGCGGGGATAACCTACGAGCAGTACTTC	CASSSMAGITYEQYF
TRBV7-9	-	TRBJ2-5	-	TGTGCCAGCAGTTGGAGCGAAGAGACCCAGTACTTC	CASSWSEETQYF